A single T cell receptor beta chain is shown here with its context. Antigen specificity is unknown. This specimen comes from a study of Ad26.COV2.S vaccination and SARS-CoV-2 variants. Study at large: Within the COV1001 Ad26.COV2.S trial arm, the donor was enrolled. Whole-study results and caveats: Participants given vaccine showed non-spike TCR breadth similar to that of placebo recipients. Substantial breadth was reportedly displayed by spike-specific CD8+ and CD4+ T cell responses after vaccination. Total T cell responses, in the TCR breadth and depth analyses, may have been underestimated.

The method was immunoSEQ multiplex PCR; TCRdb's version includes in-frame clones alone and lacks a portion of them. The sample shows about 410,000 clones, 92% of them seen only once. The CDR3 consists of 14 residues. Germline V gene sequence: CDR1 LNHDA, CDR2 SQIVND (reference sequence). Trimming removed 3 bases at V and 6 bases at J, with 13 bases between. The sample's treatment: around 19 received Ad26.COV2.S at low or high dose, single or two shots; about 5 received placebo; per-sample allocation not given. The samples date from day 63 after the first vaccine or placebo injection. The chain has TRBV19 and TRBJ2-3; possibly TRBD2 for D (7 bases). The receptor comes from a person between 18 and 65 years old who received the Ad26.COV2.S COVID-19 vaccine or a placebo. This material consisted of peripheral blood, taken in a trial of Ad26.COV2.S vaccine versus placebo. The CDR3: CASSIGGLGDTQYF. CDR3 nucleotides: TGTGCCAGTAGTATCGGGGGGCTGGGGGATACGCAGTATTTT. The complete variable domain, with remaining parts taken from reference TRBV19 and TRBJ2-3, reads DGGITQSPKYLFRKEGQNVTLSCEQNLNHDAMYWYRQDPGQGLRLIYYSQIVNDFQKGDIAEGYSVSREKKESFPLTVTSAQKNPTAFYLCASSIGGLGDTQYFGPGTRLTVL.